This T cell receptor (beta chain) was sequenced during a study of neurological immune-mediated disorders. Specified time point: technical triplicate 3. TCRdb re-analysed the 5' RACE reads in MiXCR, keeping a single row per CDR3 protein. The table has about 44,000 distinct CDR3 sequences, approximately 21% seen once. V lost 6 bases to trimming and J lost 4 bases, with 12 bases between them. The CDR3 sequence is 13 residues long. This clonotype was observed at least ten times. The chain employs TRBV12-3 or TRBV12-4 and TRBJ2-5, with D possibly TRBD2 on 6 matching bases. The sequenced material came from PBMCs. The clonotype comes from a man aged 55 to 70 with HTLV-1-associated myelopathy (HAM/TSP). The chain's CDR3 is CASSKLARETQYF. CDR3 nucleotide sequence: TGTGCCAGCAGCAAACTAGCTCGAGAGACCCAGTACTTC.